The entry below describes one T cell receptor (beta chain). The antigen remains unidentified. This sample stems from a study of breast tumors, draining lymph nodes, adjacent tissues. Broader study findings: Most tumor T cells seemingly derive from lymph node, then expand in tumor. Tumors had less TCR diversity than lymph nodes, more than nontumor tissue. Luminal-like breast cancer showed significantly greater tumor-nontumor repertoire similarity than basal-like breast cancer did.

The lymph nodes were axillary draining lymph nodes from breast cancer patients. TCRdb called the multiplex PCR reads again in MiXCR, with one record for every CDR3 protein. The sample comprises approximately 170,000 distinct CDR3 sequences, roughly 30% of which are singletons, and roughly 4.3% rests with the top ten. The sequenced sample consisted of axillary lymph node tissue. The clonotype originates from a female donor with breast cancer. Some clones in this sample may be carry-over from other donors' samples.

CDR3 amino acids: CASSSNRVDGSPLHF. The CDR3, as DNA: TGTGCCAGCAGCTCCAACAGGGTTGATGGTTCACCCCTCCACTTT. This rearrangement joins TRBV5-4 to TRBJ1-6; a weak D match, TRBD1 (6 bases). This CDR3 comprises 15 residues. Germline CDR1 reads SGHNT; CDR2 reads YYREEE (reference sequence). V was pared by 3 bases and J by 9 bases, with 16 bases between.